A single sample gave rise to the 17 T cell receptor beta chains below, sequenced in a study of human T cells and chemical hapten exposure. Described time point: patch test 1, 2 weeks after DPC sensitization. Treatment described: therapeutic diphenylcyclopropenone sensitization with weekly scalp DPC. From the RACE reads, TCRdb called clonotypes with MiXCR, one entry per CDR3 protein. Of about 99,000 distinct CDR3 sequences in the sample, about an eighth were seen once. Sample: whole blood, taken in connection with sensitization to the hapten diphenylcyclopropenone (DPC). These receptor sequences come from a woman in her forties with alopecia areata. Some clones in this sample may be carry-over from other donors' samples.

This clonotype was picked up a small number of times. This sequence joins TRBV7-9 and TRBJ1-1, with TRBD1 as a possible D gene (6 bases). Trimming took 4 bases from V and 4 from J, leaving 10 bases between them. Germline CDR1 and CDR2: SEHNR and FQNEAQ (reference sequence). This CDR3 is built from 13 residues. CDR3 residues: CASSSGTLTEAFF. DNA of the CDR3: TGTGCCAGCAGCTCCGGGACACTCACTGAAGCTTTCTTT.

The sample holds a few counts of this clonotype. The V and J genes are TRBV7-9 and TRBJ1-2; unclear D gene. Germline CDR1 and CDR2: SEHNR and FQNEAQ (reference sequence). The CDR3 has 11 residues. V lost 3 bases and J lost 10, with 9 bases in between. CDR3 sequence (DNA): TGTGCCAGCAGCTTCGACGGATCCTACACCTTC. It translates to CASSFDGSYTF.

This chain joins TRBV28 and TRBJ1-1; tentative D call: TRBD1 (5 bases). V was cut by 5 bases and J by 6 bases, with 16 bases left in between. The CDR3 runs 14 residues. From germline, CDR1 is MDHEN and CDR2 SYDVKM. CDR3 loop: CASSPPGGGAEAFF. In DNA form, the CDR3 reads TGTGCCAGCAGTCCCCCTGGGGGGGGGGCTGAAGCTTTCTTT.

Many counts were recorded for this clonotype. The gene calls are TRBV7-9 and TRBJ2-7, with 8 bases aligning to TRBD1. CDR3 length equals 14 residues. V lost 4 bases to trimming and J lost 2 bases; unmatched junction nucleotides: 4. Germline CDR1 reads SEHNR; CDR2 reads FQNEAQ (reference sequence). CDR3 residues: CASSSSGGPYEQYF. The DNA of the CDR3 is TGTGCCAGCAGCTCGTCAGGGGGCCCCTACGAGCAGTACTTC.

This clonotype has more than one count but fewer than ten. V and J are TRBV20-1 and TRBJ2-3; D remains unclear. V lost 5 bases to trimming and J lost 3 bases, with 3 bases between them. This CDR3 region has 10 residues. The germline CDR1 and CDR2 sequences are DFQATT and SNEGSKA (reference sequence). The CDR3 DNA is TGCAGTGCTCATACAGATACGCAGTATTTT. It encodes CSAHTDTQYF.

Details on this clonotype: A read error may account for a junction end that differs from germline. This sequence joins TRBV7-7 and TRBJ2-2; the D is unclear. Germline CDR1 reads SSHAT; CDR2 reads FNYEAQ (reference sequence). There are 13 residues in the CDR3. The CDR3 protein is CASSFSNTGELFF. The CDR3 DNA reads as TGTGCTAGCAGCTTTTCCAACACCGGGGAGCTGTTTTTT. The complete variable domain, with remaining parts taken from reference TRBV7-7 and TRBJ2-2, reads GAGVSQSPRYKVTKRGQDVTLRCDPISSHATLYWYQQALGQGPEFLTYFNYEAQPDKSGLPSDRFSAERPEGSISTLTIQRTEQRDSAMYRCASSFSNTGELFFGEGSRLTVL.

Many counts were recorded for this clonotype. The J gene is TRBJ2-7, the V gene TRBV28, with 8 bases aligning to TRBD1. The CDR3 runs to 14 residues. The V segment lost 6 bases and the J segment 8 bases; nucleotides outside the gene matches: 12. Germline V lookup: CDR1 MDHEN, CDR2 SYDVKM. The CDR3 nucleotides are TGTGCCAGCAGCCCCGGTTCCGACAGGGGCCAGCAGTACTTC. Translation gives CASSPGSDRGQQYF.

This clonotype was found a few times. V is TRBV7-9 and J is TRBJ1-2; D remains unclear. The CDR3 totals 14 residues. Germline CDR1 SEHNR, CDR2 FQNEAQ (reference sequence). V dropped 2 bases and J dropped 6 bases, with 13 bases sitting between them. The chain's CDR3 is CASSLQGGRDGYTF. CDR3 DNA sequence: TGTGCCAGCAGCTTACAAGGAGGCCGGGATGGCTACACCTTC.

The V call is TRBV28, the J call TRBJ2-7; TRBD1 aligns across 7 bases. V lost 6 bases to trimming and J lost 5 bases; unmatched junction nucleotides: 7. Germline CDR1 and CDR2: MDHEN and SYDVKM. The CDR3 has 13 amino acids. CDR3 nucleotide sequence: TGTGCCAGCAGGCGCCTAGGGGGCAACGAGCAGTACTTC. Translating it yields CASRRLGGNEQYF. Using reference TRBV28 and TRBJ2-7 for the parts outside the CDR3, the full variable domain is DVKVTQSSRYLVKRTGEKVFLECVQDMDHENMFWYRQDPGLGLRLIYFSYDVKMKEKGDIPEGYSVSREKKERFSLILESASTNQTSMYLCASRRLGGNEQYFGPGTRLTVT.

A few counts support this clonotype. This chain links TRBV20-1 with TRBJ2-7; D possibly corresponds to TRBD2 (5 bases). The CDR3 is 15 amino acids. Germline V gives CDR1 DFQATT, CDR2 SNEGSKA (reference sequence). The V end was cut by 3 bases, the J end by 2 bases, with 17 bases between. DNA for the CDR3: TGCAGTGCTAGTGGAGGTCCGGAATCCCCCTACGAGCAGTACTTC. This encodes CSASGGPESPYEQYF.

The chain uses TRBV29-1 and TRBJ1-6, with D perhaps matching TRBD1 (5 bases). The ends were cut back, 6 bases at V and 7 bases at J, with 13 bases in the middle. This CDR3 spans 13 amino acids. Germline V gene sequence: CDR1 SQVTM, CDR2 ANQGSEA. CDR3 loop: CSVGVSENSPLHF. The CDR3 bases are TGCAGCGTAGGGGTGTCGGAAAATTCACCCCTCCACTTT. The variable domain in full, with the rest retrieved from reference TRBV29-1 and TRBJ1-6, is SAVISQKPSRDICQRGTSLTIQCQVDSQVTMMFWYRQQPGQSLTLIATANQGSEATYESGFVIDKFPISRPNLTFSTLTVSNMSPEDSSIYLCSVGVSENSPLHFGNGTRLTVT.

This clonotype was recorded a few times. The chain joins TRBV6-2 or TRBV6-3 to TRBJ2-5; D is perhaps TRBD2 (6 bases). Trimming removed 8 bases at V and 3 bases at J, with 10 bases between. Germline V gene sequence: CDR1 MNHEY, CDR2 SVGEGT. CDR3 length equals 12 residues. The CDR3 coding sequence is TGTGCCAGCGCCCCGGGAGAAGAGACCCAGTACTTC. Amino acid sequence: CASAPGEETQYF.

This rearrangement joins TRBV28 to TRBJ2-7; a weak D match, TRBD1 (5 bases). The length of the CDR3 is 14 residues. Germline assignment: CDR1 MDHEN and CDR2 SYDVKM. V lost 3 bases and J lost 0, with 9 bases in between. The CDR3 protein is CASSFSGYSYEQYF. DNA of the CDR3: TGTGCCAGCAGTTTCTCAGGGTACTCCTACGAGCAGTACTTC.

The rearrangement uses TRBV28 and TRBJ2-7; 8 nucleotides line up with TRBD1. This CDR3 contains 14 residues. The germline V gene has CDR1 MDHEN and CDR2 SYDVKM. Losses at the gene ends were 6 bases for V and 4 bases for J; bases not matched to a gene: 8. CDR3 residues: CASSTGGAPYEQYF. The CDR3, as DNA: TGTGCCAGCAGCACAGGGGGTGCCCCGTACGAGCAGTACTTC. Supplemented by reference TRBV28 and TRBJ2-7, the full variable domain reads DVKVTQSSRYLVKRTGEKVFLECVQDMDHENMFWYRQDPGLGLRLIYFSYDVKMKEKGDIPEGYSVSREKKERFSLILESASTNQTSMYLCASSTGGAPYEQYFGPGTRLTVT.

The sample holds a few counts of this clonotype. The J gene is TRBJ2-1, the V gene TRBV28; D may be TRBD2 (5 bases). Germline CDR1 is MDHEN and CDR2 is SYDVKM. Trimming pared 4 bases from V and 0 bases from J, leaving 16 bases between. The CDR3 has 17 amino acids. CDR3 sequence reads: CASSSHRTDSSYNEQFF. CDR3 bases: TGTGCCAGCAGTTCACACCGGACTGATAGCTCCTACAATGAGCAGTTCTTC.

In this sample, this clonotype turned up a few times. The CDR3 DNA reads as TGCAGCGTCGGTATGACAGGGAAGAATGAAAAACTGTTTTTT. This gives the protein CSVGMTGKNEKLFF. The rearrangement links TRBV29-1 to TRBJ1-4; 7 bases align to TRBD1. The ends lost 6 bases at V and 5 bases at J; junction bases unmatched: 9. This CDR3 spans 14 amino acids. CDR1 is SQVTM, CDR2 ANQGSEA, per germline.

V gene TRBV4-2 combines with J gene TRBJ1-5; D gene unclear. CDR3 size: 16 residues. V gave up 0 bases and J gave up 3 bases, with 12 bases separating them. Germline CDR1 and CDR2: LGHNA and YNFKEQ. The CDR3: CASSQEGGPLNQPQHF. The DNA for the CDR3 is TGTGCCAGCAGCCAAGAAGGAGGACCCCTCAATCAGCCCCAGCATTTT.